Listed below are T cell receptor beta chains from one sample, sequenced in a study of Ad26.COV2.S vaccination and SARS-CoV-2 variants. Using immunoSEQ multiplex PCR, the repertoire was profiled, and TCRdb retains in-frame clones only, with some absent. The data hold some 390,000 clones, with about 91% observed a single time. The source was peripheral blood, collected in a trial of Ad26.COV2.S vaccine versus placebo. These receptors were taken from a person between 18 and 60 years old who received the Ad26.COV2.S COVID-19 vaccine or a placebo. The CDR3 runs from the conserved cysteine through the conserved F or W. A D gene is named only where the DNA matches it firmly. Some rows mark clone size as missing; the rest say once, few, many or name a class of expanded clone.

>TRBJ2-2|TRBV15|once|.
TGTGCCACCAGCAGAGCTCACACCGGGGAGCTGTTTTTT
CATSRAHTGELFF
>TRBJ2-7|TRBV5-4|few|TRBD2
TGTGCCAGCAGGTCCGGGACTAGCGGCTACGAGCAGTACTTC
CASRSGTSGYEQYF
>TRBJ2-3|TRBV29-1|.|.
TGCAGCGTTGTAGGGGGGAACACAGATACGCAGTATTTT
CSVVGGNTDTQYF
>TRBJ2-3|TRBV18|.|TRBD1
TGTGCCAGCTCACCACGGGACAGGGCCGCAGATACGCAGTATTTT
CASSPRDRAADTQYF
>TRBJ2-3|TRBV9|.|.
TGTGCCAGCAGCGTAGACGCGAGGGTCCGGCTAGGGGAGGATACGCAGTATTTT
CASSVDARVRLGEDTQYF
>TRBJ2-3|TRBV5-1|once|TRBD2
TGCGCCAGCAGCTTGGAGTGGTCTAGCGGGAGAAACACAGATACGCAGTATTTT
CASSLEWSSGRNTDTQYF
>TRBJ2-3|TRBV11-2|.|TRBD2
TGTGCCAGCAACCCTGGGTCAAGGCTAGCGGTTGGAGATACGCAGTATTTT
CASNPGSRLAVGDTQYF
>TRBJ1-1|TRBV13|.|.
TGTGCCAGCAGCTTCACGGACAACACTGAAGCTTTCTTT
CASSFTDNTEAFF
>TRBJ2-1|TRBV28|.|.
TGTGCCACGGGCCTCTACAATGAGCAGTTCTTC
CATGLYNEQFF
>TRBJ2-1|TRBV11-2|once|.
TGTGCCAGCAGCCCCAAGTACAATGAGCAGTTCTTC
CASSPKYNEQFF
>TRBJ2-1|TRBV5-1|.|TRBD2
TGCGCCAGCAGCGGTAGCGGGAGGGGTGAGCAGTTCTTC
CASSGSGRGEQFF
>TRBJ2-1|TRBV30|.|.
TGTGCCTGGAATTTAGCGGCTTCCTACAATGAGCAGTTCTTC
CAWNLAASYNEQFF
>TRBJ1-1|TRBV9|.|.
TGTGCCAGCAGCCCCCCTAGGGACACTGAAGCTTTCTTT
CASSPPRDTEAFF
>TRBJ2-1|TRBV5-1|.|.
TGCGCCAGCAGCTTGGCTACCTACAATGAGCAGTTCTTC
CASSLATYNEQFF
>TRBJ2-7|TRBV6-5|.|.
TGTGCCAGCAGTTCATACGGGTATACCTACGAGCAGTACTTC
CASSSYGYTYEQYF
>TRBJ2-7|TRBV15|.|.
TGTGCCACCAGCAGAGGGGGGCCGACCTACGAGCAGTACTTC
CATSRGGPTYEQYF
>TRBJ1-2|TRBV10-3|.|.
TGTGCCATCAGTGAGGGTATGGGGGGCTACACCTTC
CAISEGMGGYTF
>TRBJ2-4|TRBV19|.|.
TGTGCCAGTACCGAGAGGAGCATTCAGTACTTC
CASTERSIQYF
>TRBJ2-3|TRBV30|.|TRBD1
TGTGCCCTACAGTCAGGGGGATATACGCAGTATTTT
CALQSGGYTQYF
>TRBJ1-1|TRBV27|.|TRBD1
TGTGCCAGCAGTAGGACAGGGGACCTCAACACTGAAGCTTTCTTT
CASSRTGDLNTEAFF
>TRBJ2-2|TRBV5-1|once|.
TGCGCCAGCAGCTTCACCGGGACCAGAGGGACCGGGGAGCTGTTTTTT
CASSFTGTRGTGELFF
>TRBJ2-7|TRBV19|.|TRBD2
TGTGCCAGTAGTATCCGATTCGGTAGCGGGGGATCTTACGAGCAGTACTTC
CASSIRFGSGGSYEQYF
>TRBJ2-7|TRBV5-4|.|TRBD1
TGTGCCAGCAGCTTAGGACAGGGTAACAACGAGCAGTACTTC
CASSLGQGNNEQYF
>TRBJ2-7|TRBV6-5|.|.
TGTGCCAGCAAAGTAGGGTTGAGGGACTACGAGCAGTACTTC
CASKVGLRDYEQYF
>TRBJ2-3|TRBV27|.|TRBD1
TGTGCCAGCGGGACAGGGGGCACAGATACGCAGTATTTT
CASGTGGTDTQYF
>TRBJ2-2|TRBV2|.|TRBD1
TGTGCCAGCAGGGTACAGGGGGCCAGCACCGGGGAGCTGTTTTTT
CASRVQGASTGELFF